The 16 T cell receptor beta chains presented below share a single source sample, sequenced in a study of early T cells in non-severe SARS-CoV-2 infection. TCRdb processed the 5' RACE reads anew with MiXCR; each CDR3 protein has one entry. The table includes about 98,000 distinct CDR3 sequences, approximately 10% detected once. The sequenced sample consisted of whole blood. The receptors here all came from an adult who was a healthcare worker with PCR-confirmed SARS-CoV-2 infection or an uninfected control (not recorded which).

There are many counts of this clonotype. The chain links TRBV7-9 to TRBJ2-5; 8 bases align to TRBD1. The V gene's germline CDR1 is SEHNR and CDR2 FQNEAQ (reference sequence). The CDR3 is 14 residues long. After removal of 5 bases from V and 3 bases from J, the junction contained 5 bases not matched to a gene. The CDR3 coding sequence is TGTGCCAGCAGCACGACAGGGGTTGAAGAGACCCAGTACTTC. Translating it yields CASSTTGVEETQYF.

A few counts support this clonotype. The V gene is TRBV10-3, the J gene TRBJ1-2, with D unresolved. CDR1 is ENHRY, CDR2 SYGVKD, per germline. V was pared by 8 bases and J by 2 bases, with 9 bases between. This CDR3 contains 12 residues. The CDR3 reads CAISPNNYGYTF. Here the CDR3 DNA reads TGTGCCATCTCTCCCAACAACTATGGCTACACCTTC.

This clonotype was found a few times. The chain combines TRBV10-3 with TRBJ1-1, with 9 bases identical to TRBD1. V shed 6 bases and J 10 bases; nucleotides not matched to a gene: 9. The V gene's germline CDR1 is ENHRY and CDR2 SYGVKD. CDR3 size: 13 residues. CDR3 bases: TGTGCCATCAGGGGAACAGGGGGCGACGGAGCTTTCTTT. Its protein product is CAIRGTGGDGAFF.

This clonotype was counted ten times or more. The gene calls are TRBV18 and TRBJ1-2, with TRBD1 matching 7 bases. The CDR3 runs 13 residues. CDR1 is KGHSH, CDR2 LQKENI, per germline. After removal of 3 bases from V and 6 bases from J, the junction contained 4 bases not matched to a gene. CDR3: CASSPGTADGYTF. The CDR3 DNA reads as TGTGCCAGCTCACCCGGGACAGCCGATGGCTACACCTTC.

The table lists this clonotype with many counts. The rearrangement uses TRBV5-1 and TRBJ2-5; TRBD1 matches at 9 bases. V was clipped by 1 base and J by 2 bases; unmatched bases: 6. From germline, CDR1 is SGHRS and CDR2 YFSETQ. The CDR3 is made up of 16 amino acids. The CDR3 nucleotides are TGCGCCAGCAGCTTGTTACCCGGGACAGGGCAAGAGACCCAGTACTTC. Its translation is CASSLLPGTGQETQYF.

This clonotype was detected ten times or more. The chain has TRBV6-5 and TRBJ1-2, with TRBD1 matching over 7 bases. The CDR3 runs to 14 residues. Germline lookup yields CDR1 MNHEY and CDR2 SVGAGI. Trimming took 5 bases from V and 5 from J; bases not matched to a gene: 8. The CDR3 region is CASSRVSGGYGYTF. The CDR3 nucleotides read TGTGCCAGCAGTCGAGTCTCAGGGGGATATGGCTACACCTTC.

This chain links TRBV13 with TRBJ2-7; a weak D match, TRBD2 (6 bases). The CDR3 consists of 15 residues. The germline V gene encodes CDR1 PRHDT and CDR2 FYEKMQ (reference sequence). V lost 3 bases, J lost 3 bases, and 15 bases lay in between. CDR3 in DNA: TGTGCCAGCAGCTTTTCGGGAGAGGCGGGCTACGAGCAGTACTTC. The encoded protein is CASSFSGEAGYEQYF. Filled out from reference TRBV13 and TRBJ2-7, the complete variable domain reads AAGVIQSPRHLIKEKRETATLKCYPIPRHDTVYWYQQGPGQDPQFLISFYEKMQSDKGSIPDRFSAQQFSDYHSELNMSSLELGDSALYFCASSFSGEAGYEQYFGPGTRLTVT.

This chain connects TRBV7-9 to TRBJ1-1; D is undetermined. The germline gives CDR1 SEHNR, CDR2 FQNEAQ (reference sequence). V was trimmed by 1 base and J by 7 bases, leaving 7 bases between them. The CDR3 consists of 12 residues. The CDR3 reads CASSLGRIEAFF. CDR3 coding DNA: TGTGCCAGCAGCTTAGGACGGATTGAAGCTTTCTTT. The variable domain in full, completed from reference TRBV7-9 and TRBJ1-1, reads DTGVSQNPRHKITKRGQNVTFRCDPISEHNRLYWYRQTLGQGPEFLTYFQNEAQLEKSRLLSDRFSAERPKGSFSTLEIQRTEQGDSAMYLCASSLGRIEAFFGQGTRLTVV.

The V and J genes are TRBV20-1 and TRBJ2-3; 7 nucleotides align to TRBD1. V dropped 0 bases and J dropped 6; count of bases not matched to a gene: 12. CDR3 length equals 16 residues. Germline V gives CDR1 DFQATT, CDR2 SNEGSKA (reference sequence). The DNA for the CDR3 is TGCAGTGCTAGAGATCGGGACAGTTGGCTACGGGATACGCAGTATTTT. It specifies CSARDRDSWLRDTQYF.

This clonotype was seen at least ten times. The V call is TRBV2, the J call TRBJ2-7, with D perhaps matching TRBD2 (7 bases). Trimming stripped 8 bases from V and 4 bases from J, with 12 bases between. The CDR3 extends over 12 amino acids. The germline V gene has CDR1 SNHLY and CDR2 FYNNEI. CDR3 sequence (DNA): TGTGCCAGCGGGGGGGCTGGATACGAGCAGTACTTC. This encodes CASGGAGYEQYF.

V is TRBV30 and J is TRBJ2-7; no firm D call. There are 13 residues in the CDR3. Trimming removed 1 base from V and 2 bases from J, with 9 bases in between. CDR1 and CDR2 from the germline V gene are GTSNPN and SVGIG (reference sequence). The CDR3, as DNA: TGTGCCTGGAGTGATAACGCTCCCTACGAGCAGTACTTC. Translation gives CAWSDNAPYEQYF. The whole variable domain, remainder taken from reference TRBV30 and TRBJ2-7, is SQTIHQWPATLVQPVGSPLSLECTVEGTSNPNLYWYRQAAGRGLQLLFYSVGIGQISSEVPQNLSASRPQDRQFILSSKKLLLSDSGFYLCAWSDNAPYEQYFGPGTRLTVT.

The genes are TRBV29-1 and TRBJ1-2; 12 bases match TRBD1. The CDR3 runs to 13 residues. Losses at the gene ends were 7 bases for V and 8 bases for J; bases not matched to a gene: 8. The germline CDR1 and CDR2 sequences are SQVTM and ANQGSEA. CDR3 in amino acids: CSGGDRGLEGYTF. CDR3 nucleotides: TGCAGCGGAGGGGACAGGGGGCTCGAGGGCTACACCTTC.

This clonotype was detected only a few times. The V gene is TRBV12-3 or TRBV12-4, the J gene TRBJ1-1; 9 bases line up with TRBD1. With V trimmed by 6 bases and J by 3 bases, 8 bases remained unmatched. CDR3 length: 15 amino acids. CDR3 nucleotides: TGTGCCAGCAGCCTTACAGGGGGCCGGGACACTGAAGCTTTCTTT. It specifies CASSLTGGRDTEAFF.

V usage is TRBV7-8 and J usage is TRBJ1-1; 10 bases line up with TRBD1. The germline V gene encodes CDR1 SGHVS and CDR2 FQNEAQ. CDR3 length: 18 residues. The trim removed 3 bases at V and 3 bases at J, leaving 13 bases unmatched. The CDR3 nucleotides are TGTGCCAGCAGCTTCGACAGGGGGCGTTTATATATTGACACTGAAGCTTTCTTT. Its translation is CASSFDRGRLYIDTEAFF.

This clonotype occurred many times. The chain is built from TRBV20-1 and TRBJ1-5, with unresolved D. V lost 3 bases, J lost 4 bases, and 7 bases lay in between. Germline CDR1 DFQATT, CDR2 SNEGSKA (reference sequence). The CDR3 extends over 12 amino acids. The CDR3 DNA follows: TGCAGTGCTAGTTTGCATAATCAGCCCCAGCATTTT. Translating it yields CSASLHNQPQHF.

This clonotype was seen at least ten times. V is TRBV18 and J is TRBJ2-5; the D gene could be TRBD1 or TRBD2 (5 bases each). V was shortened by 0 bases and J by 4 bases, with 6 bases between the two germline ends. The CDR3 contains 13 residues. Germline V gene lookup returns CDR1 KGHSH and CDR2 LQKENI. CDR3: CASSPPRGETQYF. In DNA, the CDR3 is TGTGCCAGCTCACCACCGAGGGGAGAGACCCAGTACTTC.